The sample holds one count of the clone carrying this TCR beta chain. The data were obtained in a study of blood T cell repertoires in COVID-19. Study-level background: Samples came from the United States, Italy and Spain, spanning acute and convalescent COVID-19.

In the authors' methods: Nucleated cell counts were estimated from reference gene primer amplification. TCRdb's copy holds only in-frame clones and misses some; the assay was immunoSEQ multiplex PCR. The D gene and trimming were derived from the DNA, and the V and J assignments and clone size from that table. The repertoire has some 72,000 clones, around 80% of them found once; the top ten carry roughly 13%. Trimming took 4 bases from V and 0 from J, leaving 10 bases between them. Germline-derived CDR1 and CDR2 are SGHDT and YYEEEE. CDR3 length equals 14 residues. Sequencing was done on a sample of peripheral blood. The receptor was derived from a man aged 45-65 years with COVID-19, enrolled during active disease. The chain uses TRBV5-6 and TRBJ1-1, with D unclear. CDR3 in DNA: TGTGCCAGCAGCCGACACCCCATGAACACTGAAGCTTTCTTT. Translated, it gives CASSRHPMNTEAFF.